Shown below are 10 T cell receptor beta chains from a single sample sequenced in a study of cytomegalovirus exposure and HLA in healthy donors (dated by TCRdb to 2016 to 2017). Library generation was performed with the immunoSEQ multiplex PCR assay. A mixture of 60 forward primers for TCR Vbeta segments and 13 reverse primers for TCR Jbeta segments was used in the multiplex PCR. The table was pulled from immuneACCESS by TCRdb, which kept in-frame rearrangements only. Such tables lose some clones; where checked, under half of the loss comes from unresolved V genes, and the rest has no known cause. The sample table contains some 120,000 clones; only one count was recorded for 75% to 90% of them. The ten largest clones take up about 8.9% of the sample. Sequenced input: PBMCs. The receptors shown here come from a man aged 25-40 years in good health and CMV-seropositive.

The rearrangement uses TRBV4-1 and TRBJ2-5; D might be TRBD2 (7 bases). V was shortened by 3 bases and J by 5 bases, with 19 bases between the two germline ends. The CDR3 extends over 16 amino acids. Germline V gene lookup returns CDR1 MGHRA and CDR2 YSYEKL. CDR3 coding DNA: TGCGCCAGCAGCCACCCCGGGGGGCCGTCGGGGGAGACCCAGTACTTC. Translated: CASSHPGGPSGETQYF.

The rearrangement joins TRBV2 to TRBJ2-5; TRBD1 is a possible D gene (5 bases). Germline CDR1 SNHLY, CDR2 FYNNEI. Trimming stripped 10 bases from V and 3 bases from J, with 12 bases between. The CDR3 is 12 amino acids. For the CDR3, the DNA is TGTGCCATATCCAGGGTCGAAGAGACCCAGTACTTC. Translation: CAISRVEETQYF.

The J gene is TRBJ1-3, the V gene TRBV6-1; D uncertain. The CDR3 consists of 14 residues. V was cut by 10 bases and J by 0 bases, with 13 bases left in between. CDR1 is MNHNS, CDR2 SASEGT, per germline. CDR3: CAISLAGSGNTIYF. In nucleotides, the CDR3 is TGTGCCATCTCTCTGGCGGGCTCTGGAAACACCATATATTTT.

The rearrangement joins TRBV7-9 to TRBJ2-5; D is possibly TRBD1 (5 bases). The DNA matches TRBJ2-7 better at its end, which makes the J call doubtful. The germline gives CDR1 SEHNR, CDR2 FQNEAQ (reference sequence). The CDR3 length is 13 residues. The CDR3 sequence: CASSMPDIYEQYF. CDR3 DNA: TGTGCCAGCAGCATGCCGGACATTTACGAGCAGTACTTC.

This clone was counted between two and nine times. V and J are TRBV30 and TRBJ1-1, with TRBD1 as a possible D gene (6 bases). CDR1 is GTSNPN, CDR2 SVGIG, per germline (reference sequence). V shed 3 bases and J shed 8 bases, with 16 bases lying between them. This CDR3 contains 13 residues. The DNA for the CDR3 is TGTGCCTGGAGGACTCAGGGGAAAGAGGAAGCTTTCTTT. Amino acids: CAWRTQGKEEAFF.

This clone has just a few counts. The chain is built from TRBV5-1 and TRBJ1-1, with 9 bases that match TRBD1. Germline CDR1 and CDR2: SGHRS and YFSETQ. The J segment lost 4 bases and the V segment lost 2 bases, leaving 6 bases of the junction unmatched. This CDR3 comprises 15 residues. This chain's CDR3 is CASSFRDRVTTEAFF. Here the CDR3 DNA reads TGCGCCAGCAGCTTCCGGGACAGGGTCACCACTGAAGCTTTCTTT.

The CDR3 sequence: CASNTGHTGEQYF. The CDR3 DNA sequence: TGCGCCAGCAATACAGGGCATACAGGGGAGCAGTACTTC. The chain employs TRBV5-1 and TRBJ2-7; possibly TRBD1 for D (6 bases). The CDR3 is made up of 13 amino acids. Germline CDR1 is SGHRS and CDR2 is YFSETQ. V shed 6 bases and J shed 7 bases, with 17 bases lying between them.

This chain uses TRBV6-5 with TRBJ1-2; D unresolved. The CDR3 spans 14 residues. V lost 0 bases to trimming and J lost 0 bases, with 5 bases between them. Germline assignment: CDR1 MNHEY and CDR2 SVGAGI. The CDR3 sequence is CASSYSSANYGYTF. In DNA form, the CDR3 reads TGTGCCAGCAGTTACTCGTCCGCTAACTATGGCTACACCTTC.

The V call is TRBV9, the J call TRBJ2-1; 7 positions agree with TRBD2. The CDR3 is 16 residues long. Germline CDR1 and CDR2: SGDLS and YYNGEE. V shed 4 bases, J shed 2 bases, and the junction held 9 bases outside the gene matches. CDR3 nucleotides: TGTGCCAGCAGCTCCTATGCGGCGGGGGCCTACAATGAGCAGTTCTTC. This translates into CASSSYAAGAYNEQFF.

There are a few counts of this clone. The V and J genes are TRBV9 and TRBJ1-2, with D maybe TRBD1 (5 bases). Germline V CDR1 and CDR2: SGDLS, YYNGEE. The CDR3 runs to 15 residues. Trimming left V 0 bases short and J 5 bases short, with 14 bases between. CDR3 protein: CASSVDPGSSYGYTF. In nucleotides, the CDR3 is TGTGCCAGCAGCGTAGATCCAGGGTCAAGTTATGGCTACACCTTC.